The clone carrying this T cell receptor beta chain was seen more than once but under ten times. The sample comes from a study of identical twins. In TCRdb, the 5' RACE reads were re-called with MiXCR into one record per CDR3 protein. Here the sample spans 1.5 million to 2 million distinct CDR3 sequences, 25% to 35% being singletons. Germline V gives CDR1 MNHNS, CDR2 SASEGT. Trimming left V 5 bases short and J 4 bases short, with 12 bases between. This CDR3 comprises 14 residues. Sequenced input: cord blood. This receptor was taken from a newborn girl in good health. This chain uses TRBV6-1 with TRBJ2-1, with a possible D match to TRBD2 (6 bases). This CDR3 reads CASSLTGRYNEQFF. As DNA, the CDR3 is TGTGCCAGCAGTCTGACGGGGAGGTACAATGAGCAGTTCTTC.